A single sample is the source of the 27 T cell receptor beta chains below, sequenced in a study of shared clonotypes between healthy human individuals. In the naive CD8 group, cells lacked CD45RO and were positively selected for CCR7, so terminally differentiated effector memory CD45RA+ cells were left out. The data were produced by immunoSEQ multiplex PCR, yet TCRdb's version contains in-frame clones alone and is incomplete. The sample carries about 2.2 million clones, about 93% recorded once. Sequencing was carried out using naive CD8+ T cells from PBMCs. These receptors were taken from a man aged 18-30 years in good health. Some clones in this sample may be carry-over from other donors' samples.

The V gene is TRBV6-6, the J gene TRBJ2-5; D not certain. Germline lookup yields CDR1 MNHNY and CDR2 SVGAGI (reference sequence). V was shortened by 4 bases and J by 4 bases, with 10 bases between the two germline ends. The CDR3 runs to 13 residues. As DNA, the CDR3 is TGTGCCAGCAGTTGGACGGTTTCAGAGACCCAGTACTTC. It specifies CASSWTVSETQYF.

This chain joins TRBV6-5 and TRBJ2-7, with TRBD2 as a possible D gene (5 bases). This CDR3 is built from 13 residues. V lost 6 bases to trimming and J lost 2 bases, with 11 bases between them. From germline, CDR1 is MNHEY and CDR2 SVGAGI. In DNA, the CDR3 is TGTGCCAGCAGCCCTGACTATACCTACGAGCAGTACTTC. Its translation: CASSPDYTYEQYF.

This sequence joins TRBV4-2 and TRBJ2-5; D not certain. The germline V gene encodes CDR1 LGHNA and CDR2 YNFKEQ. Trimming stripped 2 bases from V and 0 bases from J, with 16 bases between. The CDR3 runs 17 residues. In DNA, the CDR3 is TGTGCCAGCAGCCAAACTATTAGGGTGGCGAACCAAGAGACCCAGTACTTC. Translation: CASSQTIRVANQETQYF.

The chain has TRBV7-8 and TRBJ1-2; 9 bases are a match to TRBD1. The germline gives CDR1 SGHVS, CDR2 FQNEAQ. CDR3 length: 16 amino acids. Germline trimming cut 5 bases from V and 1 base from J; bases unmatched to any gene: 8. The CDR3 sequence is CASSLRGTGFNYGYTF. The DNA for the CDR3 is TGTGCCAGCAGCCTCAGAGGGACAGGGTTTAACTATGGCTACACCTTC.

The sample holds one count of this clone. The chain has TRBV15 and TRBJ2-3; TRBD2 matches at 15 bases. CDR3 length: 19 residues. Unmatched junction bases numbered 7, after V lost 0 bases and J lost 3 bases. Germline V gene sequence: CDR1 LNHNV, CDR2 YYDKDF (reference sequence). The CDR3, as DNA: TGTGCCACCAGCAGAGATGAGGGACTAGCGGGAGGTCGGACAGATACGCAGTATTTT. Its translation: CATSRDEGLAGGRTDTQYF.

This clone showed up just once. The V and J genes are TRBV15 and TRBJ1-2; 7 bases map to TRBD1. The V and J ends lost 5 bases and 2 bases, in that order; junction bases with no gene match: 5. This CDR3 contains 14 residues. The germline gives CDR1 LNHNV, CDR2 YYDKDF (reference sequence). CDR3 sequence (DNA): TGTGCCACCAGCGGCGCGGACAGGAACTATGGCTACACCTTC. This sequence encodes CATSGADRNYGYTF.

The chain couples TRBV4-3 to TRBJ1-2, with unresolved D. V lost 0 bases, J lost 6 bases, and 17 bases lay in between. The CDR3 is made up of 16 amino acids. Germline V CDR1 and CDR2: LGHNA, YSLEER. CDR3 nucleotide sequence: TGCGCCAGCAGCCAAGATAGCAGTCAGGAACGTGATGGCTACACCTTC. This translates into CASSQDSSQERDGYTF.

The V and J genes are TRBV19 and TRBJ2-1; tentatively, D is TRBD2 (6 bases). The ends were cut back, 1 base at V and 4 bases at J, with 14 bases in the middle. The CDR3 length is 16 residues. Germline loops: CDR1 LNHDA, CDR2 SQIVND (reference sequence). The CDR3 nucleotides read TGTGCCAGTAGTATAGCCGCTGGGACTCGATACAATGAGCAGTTCTTC. Translating gives CASSIAAGTRYNEQFF.

The table lists this clone with a count of one. This chain connects TRBV10-1 to TRBJ1-2, with 9 positions matching TRBD1. The V segment lost 6 bases and the J segment 2 bases; nucleotides outside the gene matches: 10. The CDR3 contains 16 residues. In germline, CDR1 is WNHNN, CDR2 SYGVQD (reference sequence). The CDR3 DNA follows: TGCGCCAGCAGACGACAGGGGGACCATTCCAACTATGGCTACACCTTC. It codes for CASRRQGDHSNYGYTF.

V is TRBV5-4 and J is TRBJ2-5; TRBD2 agrees at 10 bases. Germline V gives CDR1 SGHNT, CDR2 YYREEE (reference sequence). Trimming cost V 0 bases and J 5 bases; bases outside gene matches: 4. The CDR3 is 15 amino acids. The CDR3 is CASSLVRSGRETQYF. The CDR3 region has the DNA TGTGCCAGCAGCTTGGTTCGTAGCGGGAGGGAGACCCAGTACTTC.

This rearrangement joins TRBV4-3 to TRBJ1-1; TRBD1 matches at 8 bases. This CDR3 contains 15 residues. Per the germline V gene, CDR1 is LGHNA and CDR2 is YSLEER. Germline trimming cut 5 bases from V and 1 base from J; bases unmatched to any gene: 6. The CDR3 DNA is TGCGCCAGCAGCATTCGGGACAGGAAGAACACTGAAGCTTTCTTT. The encoded protein is CASSIRDRKNTEAFF.

V usage is TRBV4-1 and J usage is TRBJ2-7, with D perhaps TRBD1 or TRBD2 (5 bases each). With 1 base removed from V and 3 bases from J, the gap between germline ends came to 19 bases. CDR1 is MGHRA, CDR2 YSYEKL, per germline. The CDR3 loop spans 17 amino acids. In DNA form, the CDR3 reads TGCGCCAGCAGCCAAGGGATAGGGACCCTTCTCTTCTACGAGCAGTACTTC. Its translation is CASSQGIGTLLFYEQYF.

The rearrangement uses TRBV15 and TRBJ2-1; D ambiguous. CDR1 is LNHNV, CDR2 YYDKDF, per germline (reference sequence). Trimming cost V 0 bases and J 2 bases, with 11 bases left between them. This CDR3 has 16 residues. The CDR3 DNA follows: TGTGCCACCAGCAGAGAGCGGAGATCCACCTACAATGAGCAGTTCTTC. This gives the protein CATSRERRSTYNEQFF.

This sequence joins TRBV13 and TRBJ1-4; D perhaps matches TRBD1 (6 bases). This CDR3 is built from 16 residues. With 5 bases removed from V and 7 bases from J, the gap between germline ends came to 20 bases. Germline CDR1 reads PRHDT; CDR2 reads FYEKMQ (reference sequence). The CDR3 reads CASSAEGSGGGEKLFF. Here the CDR3 DNA reads TGTGCCAGCAGCGCGGAGGGATCGGGGGGCGGTGAAAAACTGTTTTTT.

The V and J genes are TRBV5-1 and TRBJ2-2; 12 nucleotides agree with TRBD2. With 7 bases clipped from V and 5 bases from J, the junction kept 9 bases outside the gene matches. The CDR3 totals 16 residues. Germline CDR1 is SGHRS and CDR2 is YFSETQ. Here the CDR3 reads CASGTGLAGITGELFF. The CDR3 region has the DNA TGCGCCAGCGGAACCGGACTAGCGGGGATAACCGGGGAGCTGTTTTTT. Full variable domain (rest looked up from reference TRBV5-1 and TRBJ2-2): KAGVTQTPRYLIKTRGQQVTLSCSPISGHRSVSWYQQTPGQGLQFLFEYFSETQRNKGNFPGRFSGRQFSNSRSEMNVSTLELGDSALYLCASGTGLAGITGELFFGEGSRLTVL.

The chain carries TRBV30 and TRBJ2-7, with D possibly matching TRBD2 (6 bases). The germline CDR1 and CDR2 sequences are GTSNPN and SVGIG (reference sequence). This CDR3 has 17 residues. V was clipped by 3 bases and J by 7 bases, with 28 bases between them. In DNA form, the CDR3 reads TGTGCCTGGAGCCCTAGTCCCCCCGGGAGCCGCCATTGGGAGCAGTACTTC. Its translation is CAWSPSPPGSRHWEQYF. Complete variable domain (other parts from reference TRBV30 and TRBJ2-7): SQTIHQWPATLVQPVGSPLSLECTVEGTSNPNLYWYRQAAGRGLQLLFYSVGIGQISSEVPQNLSASRPQDRQFILSSKKLLLSDSGFYLCAWSPSPPGSRHWEQYFGPGTRLTVT.

The rearrangement uses TRBV6-1 and TRBJ1-2, with 8 positions matching TRBD1. Germline trimming cut 1 base from V and 6 bases from J; bases unmatched to any gene: 16. Looked up from germline, CDR1 is MNHNS and CDR2 is SASEGT. The CDR3 is 18 residues long. CDR3 DNA: TGTGCCAGCAGTGAAGTGAGTCTCCAGGGGGCAAGAATGGATGGCTACACCTTC. Translating gives CASSEVSLQGARMDGYTF.

The chain is built from TRBV15 and TRBJ2-7; a possible D gene is TRBD2 (5 bases). Per germline, CDR1 LNHNV and CDR2 YYDKDF (reference sequence). The CDR3 is 14 amino acids. The V gene lost 5 bases and the J gene lost 0 bases, with 11 bases spanning the gap. CDR3 residues: CATSQEDLSYEQYF. The CDR3 nucleotides are TGTGCCACCAGCCAGGAGGACCTCTCCTACGAGCAGTACTTC.

This clone was recorded only once. The chain has TRBV18 and TRBJ1-2, with a weak D call TRBD1 (6 bases). Germline CDR1 KGHSH, CDR2 LQKENI. This CDR3 has 15 amino acids. Trimming stripped 3 bases from V and 5 bases from J, with 16 bases between. CDR3: CASSPSDRTLYGYTF. CDR3 coding DNA: TGTGCCAGCTCACCCTCAGACAGGACTCTATATGGCTACACCTTC.

The V gene is TRBV9, the J gene TRBJ2-7, with 7 bases fitting TRBD1. The CDR3 has 15 residues. V lost 3 bases to trimming and J lost 5 bases; unmatched junction nucleotides: 11. The V gene's germline CDR1 is SGDLS and CDR2 YYNGEE. CDR3 loop: CASSETGWEPHEQYF. The CDR3 DNA follows: TGTGCCAGCAGCGAGACAGGGTGGGAGCCCCACGAGCAGTACTTC.

Remarks on this clone: Other DNA sequences in the sample encode the same CDR3. V and J are TRBV2 and TRBJ1-2; tentative D call: TRBD1 (5 bases). The CDR3 contains 14 residues. Germline V CDR1 and CDR2: SNHLY, FYNNEI. Trimming took off 0 bases at V and 2 bases at J, with 7 bases between the two ends. CDR3 loop: CASSEAGGNYGYTF. The CDR3 DNA sequence: TGTGCCAGCAGTGAAGCGGGGGGGAACTATGGCTACACCTTC.

J is TRBJ2-1 and V is TRBV27, with a possible D match to TRBD1 (5 bases). The germline V gene has CDR1 MNHEY and CDR2 SMNVEV (reference sequence). The CDR3 is 14 amino acids. V was cut by 5 bases and J by 4 bases, with 12 bases left in between. CDR3 in amino acids: CASSHRGEYNEQFF. CDR3 bases: TGTGCCAGCAGTCATAGGGGCGAGTACAATGAGCAGTTCTTC.

The table lists this clone with a few counts. The DNA for the CDR3 is TGCGCCAGCAGGCGGACAGGAGTGACTGAAGCTTTCTTT. It translates to CASRRTGVTEAFF. V and J are TRBV5-1 and TRBJ1-1, with 7 bases aligning to TRBD1. CDR3 size: 13 residues. V shed 5 bases and J 5 bases; nucleotides not matched to a gene: 6. Germline CDR1 is SGHRS and CDR2 is YFSETQ.

This clone was seen more than once but under ten times. This sample includes further DNA sequences coding for the same CDR3. This chain connects TRBV7-3 to TRBJ1-1, with 8 positions matching TRBD1. Germline V gives CDR1 SGHTA, CDR2 FQGTGA. The ends lost 4 bases at V and 0 bases at J; junction bases unmatched: 4. The CDR3 totals 15 residues. CDR3 bases: TGTGCCAGCAGCTCCCGACAGGGGATGAACACTGAAGCTTTCTTT. It yields the protein CASSSRQGMNTEAFF.

This chain uses TRBV10-3 with TRBJ1-1, with D maybe TRBD1 (5 bases). The CDR3 has 13 residues. Germline CDR1 reads ENHRY; CDR2 reads SYGVKD. V was trimmed by 6 bases and J by 0 bases, leaving 8 bases between them. The CDR3, as DNA: TGTGCCATCAGGGACACTGTGAACACTGAAGCTTTCTTT. It translates to CAIRDTVNTEAFF.

V and J are TRBV25-1 and TRBJ2-2; D is undetermined. This CDR3 has 11 residues. Germline CDR1 and CDR2: MGHDK and SYGVNS. The germline V and J ends were trimmed by 7 bases and 6 bases, with 6 bases remaining between them. CDR3 DNA: TGTGCCAGCACCGGAGCCGGGGAGCTGTTTTTT. This codes for CASTGAGELFF.

This clone came up a few times. Other DNA sequences from this sample encode an identical CDR3 as well. This chain links TRBV27 with TRBJ1-2; D remains ambiguous. CDR3 length: 14 residues. The germline V and J ends were trimmed by 0 bases and 3 bases, with 8 bases remaining between them. Germline CDR1 reads MNHEY; CDR2 reads SMNVEV (reference sequence). The CDR3 sequence is CASSLSGSYYGYTF. CDR3 bases: TGTGCCAGCAGTTTATCGGGCAGCTACTATGGCTACACCTTC.